This paragraph reports one T cell receptor beta chain. The antigen is not known. Clones were sequenced by immunoSEQ multiplex PCR, and TCRdb holds only the in-frame ones, with some missing. The table lists 15,000 to 20,000 clones, 81% of them singletons. The record originates from a study of cytotoxic CD8 clonotypes in ibrutinib-treated CLL. Study details: For this cohort, patients were roughly 10 relapsed/refractory and some 15 treatment-naive, while under 18 were IGHV unmutated. Study-level results: Clonotypes that were public were uncommon, and they contracted or stayed stable on treatment.

V lost 2 bases and J 5 bases, leaving 12 bases between the germline ends. The CDR3 covers 14 residues. Looked up from germline, CDR1 is MNHEY and CDR2 is SVGAGI. The rearrangement joins TRBV6-5 to TRBJ1-2; weak D call: TRBD1 (5 bases). This specimen consisted of PBMCs, obtained before ibrutinib treatment. The clonotype was recovered from a human donor with chronic lymphocytic leukemia. This chain's CDR3 is CASSYEGQGYGYTF. In DNA form, the CDR3 reads TGTGCCAGCAGTTACGAGGGTCAGGGATATGGCTACACCTTC.